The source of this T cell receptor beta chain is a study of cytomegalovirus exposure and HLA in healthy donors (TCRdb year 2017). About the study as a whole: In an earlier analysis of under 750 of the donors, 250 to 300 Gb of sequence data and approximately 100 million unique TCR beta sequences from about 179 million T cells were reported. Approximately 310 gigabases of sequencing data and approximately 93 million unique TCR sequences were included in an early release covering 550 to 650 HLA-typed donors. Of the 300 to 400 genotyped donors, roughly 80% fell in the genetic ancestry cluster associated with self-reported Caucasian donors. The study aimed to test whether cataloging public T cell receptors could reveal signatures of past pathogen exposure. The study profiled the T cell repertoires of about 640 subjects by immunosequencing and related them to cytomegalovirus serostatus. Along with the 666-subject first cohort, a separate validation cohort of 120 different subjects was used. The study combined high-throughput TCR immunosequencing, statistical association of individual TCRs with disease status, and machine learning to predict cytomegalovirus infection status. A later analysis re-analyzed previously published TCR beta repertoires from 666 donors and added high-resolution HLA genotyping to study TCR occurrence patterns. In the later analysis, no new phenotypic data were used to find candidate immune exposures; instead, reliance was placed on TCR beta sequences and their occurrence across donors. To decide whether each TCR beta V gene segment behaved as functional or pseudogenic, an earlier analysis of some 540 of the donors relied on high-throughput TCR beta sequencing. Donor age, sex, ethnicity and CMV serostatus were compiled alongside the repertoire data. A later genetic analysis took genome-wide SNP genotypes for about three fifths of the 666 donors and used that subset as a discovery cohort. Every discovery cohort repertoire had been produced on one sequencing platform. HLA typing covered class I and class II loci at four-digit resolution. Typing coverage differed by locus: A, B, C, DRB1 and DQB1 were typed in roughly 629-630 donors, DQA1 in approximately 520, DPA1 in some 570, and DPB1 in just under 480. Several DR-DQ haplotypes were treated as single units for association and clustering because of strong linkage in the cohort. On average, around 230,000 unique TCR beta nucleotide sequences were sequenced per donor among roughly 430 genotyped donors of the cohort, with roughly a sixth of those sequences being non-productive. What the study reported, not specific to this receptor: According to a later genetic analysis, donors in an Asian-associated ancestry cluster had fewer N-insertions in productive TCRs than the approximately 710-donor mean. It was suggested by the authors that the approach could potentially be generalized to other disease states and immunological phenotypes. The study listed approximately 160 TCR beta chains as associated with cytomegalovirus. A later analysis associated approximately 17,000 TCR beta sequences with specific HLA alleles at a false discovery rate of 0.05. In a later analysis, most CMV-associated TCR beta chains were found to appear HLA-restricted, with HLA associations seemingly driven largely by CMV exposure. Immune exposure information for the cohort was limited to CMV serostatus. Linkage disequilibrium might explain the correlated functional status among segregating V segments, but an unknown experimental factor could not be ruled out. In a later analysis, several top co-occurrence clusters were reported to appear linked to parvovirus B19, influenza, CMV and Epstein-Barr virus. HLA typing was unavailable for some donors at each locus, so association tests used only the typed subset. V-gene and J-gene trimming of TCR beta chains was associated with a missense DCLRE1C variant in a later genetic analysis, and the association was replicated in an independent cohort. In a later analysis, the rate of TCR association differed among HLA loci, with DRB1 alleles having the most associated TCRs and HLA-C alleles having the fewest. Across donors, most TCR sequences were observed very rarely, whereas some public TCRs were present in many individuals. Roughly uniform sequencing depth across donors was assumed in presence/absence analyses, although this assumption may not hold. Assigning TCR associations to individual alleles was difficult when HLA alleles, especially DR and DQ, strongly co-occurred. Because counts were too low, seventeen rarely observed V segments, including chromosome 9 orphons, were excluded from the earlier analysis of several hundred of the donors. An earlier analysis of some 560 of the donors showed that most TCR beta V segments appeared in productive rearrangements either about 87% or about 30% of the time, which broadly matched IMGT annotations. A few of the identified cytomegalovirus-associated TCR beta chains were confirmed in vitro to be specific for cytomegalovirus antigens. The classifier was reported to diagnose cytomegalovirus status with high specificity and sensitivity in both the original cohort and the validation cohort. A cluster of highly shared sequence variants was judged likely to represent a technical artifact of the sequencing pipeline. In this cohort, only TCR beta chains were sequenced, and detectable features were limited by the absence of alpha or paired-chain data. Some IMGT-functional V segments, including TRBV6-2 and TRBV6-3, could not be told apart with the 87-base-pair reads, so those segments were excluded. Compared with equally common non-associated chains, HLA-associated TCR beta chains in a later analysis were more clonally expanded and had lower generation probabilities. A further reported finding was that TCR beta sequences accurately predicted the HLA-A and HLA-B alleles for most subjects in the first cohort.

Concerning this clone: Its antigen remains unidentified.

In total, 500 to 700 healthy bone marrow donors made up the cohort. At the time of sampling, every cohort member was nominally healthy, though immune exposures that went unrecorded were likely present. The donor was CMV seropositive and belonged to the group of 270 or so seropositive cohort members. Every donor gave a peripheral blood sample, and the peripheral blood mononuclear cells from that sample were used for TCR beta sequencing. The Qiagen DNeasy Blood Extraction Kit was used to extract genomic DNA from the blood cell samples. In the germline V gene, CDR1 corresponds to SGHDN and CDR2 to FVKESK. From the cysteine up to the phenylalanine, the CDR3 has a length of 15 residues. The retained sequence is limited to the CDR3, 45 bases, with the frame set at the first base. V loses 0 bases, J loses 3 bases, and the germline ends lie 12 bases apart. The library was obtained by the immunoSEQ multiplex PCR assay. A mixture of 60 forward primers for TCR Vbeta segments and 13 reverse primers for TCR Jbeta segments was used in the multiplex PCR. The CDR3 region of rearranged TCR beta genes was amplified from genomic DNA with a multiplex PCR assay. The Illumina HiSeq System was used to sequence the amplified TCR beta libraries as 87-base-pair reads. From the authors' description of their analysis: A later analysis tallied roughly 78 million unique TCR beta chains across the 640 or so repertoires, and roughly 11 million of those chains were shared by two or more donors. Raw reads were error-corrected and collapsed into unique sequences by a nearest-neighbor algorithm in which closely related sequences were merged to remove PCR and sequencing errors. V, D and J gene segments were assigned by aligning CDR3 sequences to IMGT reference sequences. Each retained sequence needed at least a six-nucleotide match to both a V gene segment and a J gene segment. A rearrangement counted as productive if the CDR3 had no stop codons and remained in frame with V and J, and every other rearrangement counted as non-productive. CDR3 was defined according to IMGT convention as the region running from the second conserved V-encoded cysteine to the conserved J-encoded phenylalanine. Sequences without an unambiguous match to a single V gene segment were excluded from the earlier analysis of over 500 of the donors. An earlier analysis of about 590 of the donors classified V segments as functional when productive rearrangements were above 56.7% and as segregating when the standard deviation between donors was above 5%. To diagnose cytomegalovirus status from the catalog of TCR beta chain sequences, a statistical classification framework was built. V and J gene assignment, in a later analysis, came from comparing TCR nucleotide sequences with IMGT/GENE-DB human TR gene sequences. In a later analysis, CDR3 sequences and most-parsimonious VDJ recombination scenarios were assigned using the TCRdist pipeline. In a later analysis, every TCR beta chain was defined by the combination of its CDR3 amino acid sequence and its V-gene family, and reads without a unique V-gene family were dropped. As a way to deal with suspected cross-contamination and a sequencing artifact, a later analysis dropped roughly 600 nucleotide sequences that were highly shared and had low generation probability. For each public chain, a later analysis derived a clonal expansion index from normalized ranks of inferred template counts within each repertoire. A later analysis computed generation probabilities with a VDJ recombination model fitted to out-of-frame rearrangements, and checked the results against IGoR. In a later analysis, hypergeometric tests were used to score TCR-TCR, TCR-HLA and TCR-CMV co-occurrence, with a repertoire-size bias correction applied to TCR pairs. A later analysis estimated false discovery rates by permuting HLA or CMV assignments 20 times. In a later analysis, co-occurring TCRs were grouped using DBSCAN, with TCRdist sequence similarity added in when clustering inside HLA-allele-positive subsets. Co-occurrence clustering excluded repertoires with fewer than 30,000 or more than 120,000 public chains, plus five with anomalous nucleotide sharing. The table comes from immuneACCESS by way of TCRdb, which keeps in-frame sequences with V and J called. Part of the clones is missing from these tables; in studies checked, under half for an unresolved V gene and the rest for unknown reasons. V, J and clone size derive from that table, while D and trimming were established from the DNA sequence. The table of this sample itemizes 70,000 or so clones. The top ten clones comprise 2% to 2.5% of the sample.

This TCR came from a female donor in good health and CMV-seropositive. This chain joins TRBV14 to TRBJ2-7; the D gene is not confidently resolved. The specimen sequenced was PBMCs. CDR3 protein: CASSQDLVVYYEQYF. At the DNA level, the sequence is TGTGCCAGCAGCCAAGATCTAGTCGTCTACTACGAGCAGTACTTC.